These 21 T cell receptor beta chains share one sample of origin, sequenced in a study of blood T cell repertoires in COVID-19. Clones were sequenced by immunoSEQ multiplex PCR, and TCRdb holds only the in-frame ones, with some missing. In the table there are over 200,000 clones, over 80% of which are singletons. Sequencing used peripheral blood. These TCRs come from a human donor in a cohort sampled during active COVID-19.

In nucleotides, the CDR3 is TGTGCCAGCAGCTTAGGGACTAGCGGGAGCTACGAGCAGTACTTC. It is translated as CASSLGTSGSYEQYF. V and J are TRBV7-2 and TRBJ2-7; 13 nucleotides agree with TRBD2. This CDR3 region has 15 residues. Germline-derived CDR1 and CDR2 are SGHTA and FQGNSA. J gave up 3 bases and V 1 base, and 0 bases lay outside the gene matches.

CDR3 region: CASSLSGGPFEQYF. The CDR3 coding sequence is TGTGCCAGCAGCTTGTCGGGAGGGCCCTTCGAGCAGTACTTC. V and J are TRBV7-2 and TRBJ2-7; 8 bases are a match to TRBD2. The CDR3 loop spans 14 amino acids. Germline V gene sequence: CDR1 SGHTA, CDR2 FQGNSA. With 3 bases clipped from V and 6 bases from J, the junction kept 7 bases outside the gene matches.

CDR3 DNA: TGTGCCAGCAGCTTGGAGGGGCAGGGAAGGTGGGAGACCCAGTACTTC. Its protein product is CASSLEGQGRWETQYF. The J gene is TRBJ2-5, the V gene TRBV5-6; D is perhaps TRBD1 (5 bases). Germline V gives CDR1 SGHDT, CDR2 YYEEEE. V was shortened by 0 bases and J by 5 bases, with 17 bases between the two germline ends. The CDR3 contains 16 residues.

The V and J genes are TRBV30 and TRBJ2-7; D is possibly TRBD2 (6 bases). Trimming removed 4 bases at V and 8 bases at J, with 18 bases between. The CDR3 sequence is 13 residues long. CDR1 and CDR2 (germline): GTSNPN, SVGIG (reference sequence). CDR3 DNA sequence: TGTGCCTGGAAATACCGGGACTCACCAAAGCAGTACTTC. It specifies CAWKYRDSPKQYF.

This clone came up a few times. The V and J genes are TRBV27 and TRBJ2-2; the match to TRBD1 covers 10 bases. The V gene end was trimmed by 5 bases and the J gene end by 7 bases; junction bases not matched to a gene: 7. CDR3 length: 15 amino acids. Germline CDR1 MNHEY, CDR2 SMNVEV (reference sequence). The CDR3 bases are TGTGCCAGCAGTGGACGGACAGGGGGAGTCGGGGAGCTGTTTTTT. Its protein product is CASSGRTGGVGELFF.

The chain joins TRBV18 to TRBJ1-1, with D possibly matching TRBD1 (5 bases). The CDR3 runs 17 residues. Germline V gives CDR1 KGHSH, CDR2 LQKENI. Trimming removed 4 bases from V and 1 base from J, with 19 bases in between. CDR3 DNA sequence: TGTGCCAGCTCACAGCAAACCTTAAATCAGGGGAACACTGAAGCTTTCTTT. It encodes CASSQQTLNQGNTEAFF. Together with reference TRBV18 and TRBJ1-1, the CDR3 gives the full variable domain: NAGVMQNPRHLVRRRGQEARLRCSPMKGHSHVYWYRQLPEEGLKFMVYLQKENIIDESGMPKERFSAEFPKEGPSILRIQQVVRGDSAAYFCASSQQTLNQGNTEAFFGQGTRLTVV.

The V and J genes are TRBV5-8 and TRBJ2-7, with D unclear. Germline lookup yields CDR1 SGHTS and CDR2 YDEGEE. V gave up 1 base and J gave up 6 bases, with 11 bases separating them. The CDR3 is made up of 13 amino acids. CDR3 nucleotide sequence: TGTGCCAGCAGCTTGAGTAGAGGAGCCGAGCAGTACTTC. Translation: CASSLSRGAEQYF.

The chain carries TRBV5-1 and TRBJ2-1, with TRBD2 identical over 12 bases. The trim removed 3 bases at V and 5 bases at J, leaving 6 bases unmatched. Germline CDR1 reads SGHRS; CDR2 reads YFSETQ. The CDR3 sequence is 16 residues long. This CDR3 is CASSSTSGRLNNEQFF. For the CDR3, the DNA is TGCGCCAGCAGCTCAACTAGCGGGAGGCTGAACAATGAGCAGTTCTTC.

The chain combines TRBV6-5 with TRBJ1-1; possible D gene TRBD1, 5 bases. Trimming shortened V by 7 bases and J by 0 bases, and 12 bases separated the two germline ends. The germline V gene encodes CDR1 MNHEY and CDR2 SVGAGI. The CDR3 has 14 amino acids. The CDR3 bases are TGTGCCAGCACCCAGGGATTCATGAACACTGAAGCTTTCTTT. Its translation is CASTQGFMNTEAFF.

The CDR3 reads CASSLIFGSSYEQYF. Written as DNA, the CDR3 is TGTGCCAGCAGTTTAATTTTCGGTTCCTCCTACGAGCAGTACTTC. The rearrangement joins TRBV27 to TRBJ2-7; no reliable D call. This CDR3 has 15 residues. V lost 2 bases to trimming and J lost 0 bases, with 11 bases between them. The germline gives CDR1 MNHEY, CDR2 SMNVEV (reference sequence).

CDR3: CASSPSEQGKTEAFF. The DNA for the CDR3 is TGTGCCAGCTCACCAAGCGAACAGGGGAAGACTGAAGCTTTCTTT. The chain combines TRBV18 with TRBJ1-1; 7 nucleotides agree with TRBD1. Germline CDR1 KGHSH, CDR2 LQKENI. The ends lost 2 bases at V and 5 bases at J; junction bases unmatched: 8. The CDR3 totals 15 residues.

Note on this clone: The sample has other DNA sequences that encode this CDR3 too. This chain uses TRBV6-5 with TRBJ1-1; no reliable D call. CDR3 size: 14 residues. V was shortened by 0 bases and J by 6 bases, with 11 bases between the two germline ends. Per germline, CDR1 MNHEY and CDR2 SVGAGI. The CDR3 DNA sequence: TGTGCCAGCAGTTACTCGGTGAGGGTTCCTGAAGCTTTCTTT. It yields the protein CASSYSVRVPEAFF.

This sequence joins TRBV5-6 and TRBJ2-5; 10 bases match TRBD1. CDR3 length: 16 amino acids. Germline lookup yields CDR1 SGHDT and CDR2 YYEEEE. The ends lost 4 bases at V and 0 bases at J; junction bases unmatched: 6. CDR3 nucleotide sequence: TGTGCCAGCAGCATAGGGACAGGGGTGTACCAAGAGACCCAGTACTTC. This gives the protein CASSIGTGVYQETQYF. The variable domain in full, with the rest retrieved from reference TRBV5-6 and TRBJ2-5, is DAGVTQSPTHLIKTRGQQVTLRCSPKSGHDTVSWYQQALGQGPQFIFQYYEEEERQRGNFPDRFSGHQFPNYSSELNVNALLLGDSALYLCASSIGTGVYQETQYFGPGTRLLVL.

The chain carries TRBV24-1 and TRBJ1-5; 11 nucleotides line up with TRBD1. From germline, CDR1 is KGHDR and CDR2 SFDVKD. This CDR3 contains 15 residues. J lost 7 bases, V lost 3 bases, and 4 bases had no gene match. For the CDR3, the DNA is TGTGCCACCAGTGATGGGACAGGGGGAAGACAGCCCCAGCATTTT. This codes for CATSDGTGGRQPQHF.

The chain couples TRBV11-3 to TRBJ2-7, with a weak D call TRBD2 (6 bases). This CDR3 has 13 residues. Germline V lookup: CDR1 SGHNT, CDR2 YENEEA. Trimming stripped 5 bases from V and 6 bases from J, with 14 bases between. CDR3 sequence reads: CASSRGLYGEQYF. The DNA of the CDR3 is TGTGCCAGCAGCAGGGGACTTTACGGCGAGCAGTACTTC.

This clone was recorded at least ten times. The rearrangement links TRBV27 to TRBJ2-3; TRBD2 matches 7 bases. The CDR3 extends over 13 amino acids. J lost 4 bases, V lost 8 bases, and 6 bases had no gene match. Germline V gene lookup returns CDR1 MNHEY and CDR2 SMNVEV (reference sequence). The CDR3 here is CASAGDSPDTQYF. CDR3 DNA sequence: TGTGCCAGCGCGGGAGACTCGCCAGATACGCAGTATTTT.

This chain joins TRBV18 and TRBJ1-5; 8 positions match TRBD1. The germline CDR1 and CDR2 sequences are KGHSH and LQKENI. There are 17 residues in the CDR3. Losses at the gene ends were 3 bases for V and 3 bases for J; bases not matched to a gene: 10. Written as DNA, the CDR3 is TGTGCCAGCTCACCGATCCGGACAGGGTGGAACAATCAGCCCCAGCATTTT. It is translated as CASSPIRTGWNNQPQHF.

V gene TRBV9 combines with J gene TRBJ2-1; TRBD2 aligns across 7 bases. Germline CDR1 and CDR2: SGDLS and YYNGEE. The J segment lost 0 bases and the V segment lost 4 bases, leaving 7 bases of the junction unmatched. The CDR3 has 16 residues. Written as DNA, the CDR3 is TGTGCCAGCAGCATAGCGGGCGGGGGCTCCTACAATGAGCAGTTCTTC. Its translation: CASSIAGGGSYNEQFF.

Here the CDR3 reads CASSQGLAYEQYF. The CDR3 DNA reads TGTGCCAGCAGTCAGGGACTAGCCTACGAGCAGTACTTC. The chain joins TRBV2 to TRBJ2-7; 8 nucleotides agree with TRBD2. The CDR3 is 13 residues long. After removal of 5 bases from V and 2 bases from J, the junction contained 2 bases not matched to a gene. Germline values: CDR1 SNHLY, CDR2 FYNNEI.

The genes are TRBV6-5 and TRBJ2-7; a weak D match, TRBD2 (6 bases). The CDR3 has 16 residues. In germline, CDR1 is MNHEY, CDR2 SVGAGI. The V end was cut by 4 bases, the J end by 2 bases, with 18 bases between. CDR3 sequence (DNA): TGTGCCAGCAGTTTGGGGGGACTTGACCCTACCTACGAGCAGTACTTC. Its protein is CASSLGGLDPTYEQYF.

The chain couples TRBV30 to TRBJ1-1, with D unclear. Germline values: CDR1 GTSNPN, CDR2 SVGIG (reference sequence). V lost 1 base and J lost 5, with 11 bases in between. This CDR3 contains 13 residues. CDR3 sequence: CAWSGQDVTEAFF. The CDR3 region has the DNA TGTGCCTGGAGTGGGCAAGATGTTACTGAAGCTTTCTTT.